What follows are 2 T cell receptor beta chains derived from one specimen sequenced in a study of naive and memory T cell subsets. The SP2 primer and nested alpha and beta constant region primers amplified ligated cDNA in four rounds. TCRdb recomputed calls from the UMI-ligation and nested PCR reads with MiXCR, one row per CDR3 protein. The data hold fewer than 30,000 distinct CDR3 sequences, with roughly 5.2% observed a single time. TCR cDNA received a 3' ligated oligonucleotide that carried a UMI. The source material was blood. The receptor source for this set is an adult in good health.

This clonotype has only a few counts. This chain uses TRBV24-1 with TRBJ2-1; D might be TRBD1 or TRBD2, each matching 5 bases. Germline CDR1 and CDR2: KGHDR and SFDVKD. This CDR3 is built from 14 residues. The V end was cut by 5 bases, the J end by 7 bases, with 14 bases between. CDR3 in amino acids: CATSVSGTGNEQFF. The DNA of the CDR3 is TGTGCCACCAGTGTTTCGGGGACGGGTAATGAGCAGTTCTTC.

This clonotype showed up many times. The chain uses TRBV12-3 or TRBV12-4 and TRBJ1-1; no definite D call. The length of the CDR3 is 14 residues. V lost 1 base to trimming and J lost 1 base, with 7 bases between them. The CDR3 nucleotides are TGTGCCAGCAGTTTAGAAACGGCGAACACTGAAGCTTTCTTT. It yields the protein CASSLETANTEAFF.